Listed below are T cell receptor beta chains from one sample, sequenced in a study of blood T cell repertoires in COVID-19. Some clones are missing from TCRdb's copy, which holds only in-frame ones; the method was immunoSEQ multiplex PCR. The repertoire holds some 200,000 clones, with 84% as singletons. The sample taken for sequencing was peripheral blood. These receptor sequences come from a woman between 70 and 85 years old with COVID-19, enrolled during active disease. The CDR3 runs from the conserved cysteine through the conserved F or W. D genes are given only for firm matches. Size tells how often a clone was seen (once, few, many) or the class of an expanded clone, and some rows leave it out.

.	TRBV4-2	TRBJ2-3	.	CASSHSSTDTQYF	TGTGCCAGCAGCCATTCTAGCACAGATACGCAGTATTTT
.	TRBV19	TRBJ2-7	.	CASSLEIAYEQYF	TGTGCCAGTTCCCTAGAAATCGCCTACGAGCAGTACTTC
.	TRBV28	TRBJ2-3	.	CASSFTGSIWGDTQYF	TGTGCCAGCAGTTTTACAGGGTCTATTTGGGGGGATACGCAGTATTTT
TRBD1	TRBV5-5	TRBJ2-7	.	CASSFGQASYEQYF	TGTGCCAGCAGCTTCGGACAGGCATCCTACGAGCAGTACTTC
.	TRBV2	TRBJ1-4	.	CASMRVSEKLFF	TGTGCCAGCATGCGCGTCTCGGAAAAACTGTTTTTT
TRBD2	TRBV3-1/TRBV3-2	TRBJ2-7	.	CASSPGLAGTYEQYF	TGTGCCAGCAGCCCAGGACTAGCGGGGACATACGAGCAGTACTTC
TRBD1	TRBV23-1	TRBJ1-5	.	CASSHCDRGGNQPQHF	TGCGCCAGCAGTCACTGTGACAGGGGGGGCAATCAGCCCCAGCATTTT
.	TRBV10-3	TRBJ2-3	.	CAISESGNTDTQYF	TGTGCCATCAGTGAAAGCGGAAACACAGATACGCAGTATTTT
TRBD2	TRBV7-6	TRBJ2-1	.	CASSFQPSGINEQFF	TGTGCCAGCAGCTTCCAGCCTAGCGGAATCAATGAGCAGTTCTTC
.	TRBV5-4	TRBJ1-2	.	CASSLDRDPGYTF	TGTGCCAGCAGCTTGGACAGGGATCCTGGCTACACCTTC
TRBD1	TRBV6-5	TRBJ1-2	.	CAIRQGNYGYTF	TGTGCCATTAGACAGGGAAACTATGGCTACACCTTC
.	TRBV6-1	TRBJ1-2	.	CASSEGGYYGYTF	TGTGCCAGCAGTGAGGGGGGGTACTATGGCTACACCTTC
TRBD1	TRBV6-5	TRBJ1-2	once	CASSPISGTVYGYTF	TGTGCCAGCAGCCCCATCTCCGGGACAGTCTATGGCTACACCTTC
.	TRBV5-4	TRBJ1-1	.	CASSLIRRGGNTEAFF	TGTGCCAGCAGCCTCATTCGCAGGGGCGGGAACACTGAAGCTTTCTTT
.	TRBV18	TRBJ1-1	.	CASSPLPNTEAFF	TGTGCCAGCTCCCCCCTCCCGAACACTGAAGCTTTCTTT
TRBD2	TRBV14	TRBJ2-1	few	CASSPPRRSGRDNEQFF	TGTGCCAGCAGCCCCCCTCGGAGGAGCGGGAGGGACAATGAGCAGTTCTTC
.	TRBV18	TRBJ2-7	.	CASSPDSISQYF	TGTGCCAGCTCACCCGACAGTATTTCGCAGTACTTC
.	TRBV19	TRBJ1-1	.	CASSIAGLGNTEAFF	TGTGCCAGTAGTATAGCAGGGTTGGGGAACACTGAAGCTTTCTTT
TRBD1	TRBV4-2	TRBJ1-4	.	CASSQTGENEKLFF	TGTGCCAGCAGCCAGACAGGGGAAAATGAAAAACTGTTTTTT
TRBD1	TRBV27	TRBJ1-6	.	CASSFGGQGRSYNSPLHF	TGTGCCAGCAGTTTTGGGGGACAGGGCCGCTCCTATAATTCACCCCTCCACTTT
.	TRBV28	TRBJ1-6	.	CASGREYSPLHF	TGTGCCAGCGGCAGGGAATACTCACCCCTCCACTTT
TRBD1	TRBV6-5	TRBJ1-2	once	CASSRFGQGRYGYTF	TGTGCCAGCAGTCGGTTCGGACAGGGGAGGTATGGCTACACCTTC
.	TRBV7-8	TRBJ1-1	.	CASSLVRGNTEAFF	TGTGCCAGCAGCTTAGTTCGGGGGAACACTGAAGCTTTCTTT
TRBD2	TRBV7-3	TRBJ2-1	.	CASSSTSYPSGEYNEQFF	TGTGCCAGCAGCTCCACTTCCTATCCTAGCGGAGAATACAATGAGCAGTTCTTC
.	TRBV28	TRBJ1-1	.	CASSYPTPDTEAFF	TGTGCCAGCAGTTACCCAACCCCGGACACTGAAGCTTTCTTT
.	TRBV28	TRBJ2-1	.	CASSLIGVRGNEQFF	TGTGCCAGCAGTTTAATCGGAGTTCGGGGCAATGAGCAGTTCTTC
.	TRBV29-1	TRBJ1-1	.	CSVWTGLKAFF	TGCAGCGTATGGACTGGCCTGAAGGCTTTCTTT
TRBD1	TRBV6-5	TRBJ1-2	.	CAARGTEKGYTF	TGTGCCGCGAGGGGGACAGAGAAAGGCTACACCTTC
.	TRBV11-2	TRBJ2-5	.	CASSSPTEYQETQYF	TGTGCCAGCAGCTCCCCGACTGAGTACCAAGAGACCCAGTACTTC
TRBD1	TRBV7-6	TRBJ1-3	.	CASSLARSGTGAGNTIYF	TGTGCCAGCAGCTTAGCTAGGTCCGGGACAGGGGCCGGAAACACCATATATTTT
.	TRBV27	TRBJ2-5	once	CASSLAGGETQYF	TGTGCCAGCAGTTTAGCGGGTGGGGAGACCCAGTACTTC
TRBD2	TRBV28	TRBJ2-7	.	CASSPTLAGNYEQYF	TGTGCCAGCAGTCCGACGCTAGCGGGAAACTACGAGCAGTACTTC
.	TRBV29-1	TRBJ1-2	.	CSVEDRSGYGYTF	TGCAGCGTTGAAGATCGGTCCGGGTATGGCTACACCTTC
TRBD1	TRBV30	TRBJ1-4	.	CAWTVTGGGEKLFF	TGTGCCTGGACCGTGACAGGGGGCGGCGAAAAACTGTTTTTT
.	TRBV11-3	TRBJ2-1	.	CASSRGVSYAYTEQFF	TGTGCCAGCAGCCGCGGCGTCAGTTATGCCTACACTGAGCAGTTCTTC
TRBD1	TRBV15	TRBJ1-3	.	CATSRDQPGTGKGNTIYF	TGTGCCACCAGCAGAGATCAACCCGGGACAGGGAAAGGAAACACCATATATTTT
TRBD2	TRBV19	TRBJ2-5	.	CASSIRTSGNVAETQYF	TGTGCCAGTAGTATAAGGACTAGCGGGAATGTGGCAGAGACCCAGTACTTC
.	TRBV15	TRBJ2-3	once	CATSRGALGDTQYF	TGTGCCACCAGCAGAGGCGCCCTAGGAGATACGCAGTATTTT
TRBD1	TRBV9	TRBJ2-7	.	CASSVVVIRRQGVYEQYF	TGTGCCAGCAGCGTAGTGGTGATAAGGCGGCAGGGGGTCTACGAGCAGTACTTC
.	TRBV7-9	TRBJ1-2	.	CASSPLLRDIGGNGYTF	TGTGCCAGCAGCCCGTTACTCCGGGACATAGGCGGTAATGGCTACACCTTC
.	TRBV4-1	TRBJ1-1	.	CASSQDTGERGEAFF	TGCGCCAGCAGCCAAGATACGGGAGAGAGGGGTGAAGCTTTCTTT
.	TRBV29-1	TRBJ1-2	.	CSVRGDYGYTF	TGCAGCGTTCGGGGTGACTATGGCTACACCTTC
TRBD1	TRBV28	TRBJ1-1	.	CASSLQGAIPFF	TGTGCCAGCAGTCTCCAGGGGGCTATCCCTTTCTTT
.	TRBV3-1/TRBV3-2	TRBJ1-2	once	CASSQGANYGYTF	TGTGCCAGCAGCCAAGGAGCCAACTATGGCTACACCTTC
.	TRBV3-1/TRBV3-2	TRBJ2-5	few	CASSQETRGREETQYF	TGTGCCAGCAGCCAAGAGACCAGGGGAAGGGAAGAGACCCAGTACTTC
.	TRBV28	TRBJ1-5	.	CASNQGAQPQHF	TGTGCCAGCAACCAGGGCGCCCAGCCCCAGCATTTT
TRBD2	TRBV9	TRBJ2-3	.	CASSPGGGPGDTQYF	TGTGCCAGCAGCCCCGGCGGGGGGCCCGGAGATACGCAGTATTTT
.	TRBV7-2	TRBJ1-5	.	CASSWVGGENSNQPQHF	TGTGCCAGCAGCTGGGTTGGAGGGGAGAATAGCAATCAGCCCCAGCATTTT